This TCR beta chain came from a study of cytomegalovirus exposure and HLA in healthy donors. PCR employed 60 Vbeta and 13 Jbeta primers. The assay was immunoSEQ multiplex PCR, and TCRdb's table has in-frame clones only and misses some. The sample records roughly 240,000 clones, about 85% being singletons. The CDR3 totals 15 residues. J gave up 5 bases and V 1 base, and 6 bases lay outside the gene matches. The germline CDR1 and CDR2 sequences are SEHNR and FQNEAQ (reference sequence). This receptor was obtained from a girl aged 2 to 9 in good health and CMV-seronegative. Sequencing was carried out using PBMCs. The chain recombines TRBV7-9 with TRBJ1-2; the match to TRBD1 covers 8 bases. The CDR3, as DNA: TGTGCCAGCAGCTTAGGCGGGACAGGACGGTATGGCTACACCTTC. It yields the protein CASSLGGTGRYGYTF.